The 10 T cell receptor beta chains given below trace back to one sample, sequenced in a study of shared clonotypes between healthy human individuals. Profiled with immunoSEQ multiplex PCR; TCRdb holds only in-frame clones, not every one. The sample records about 600,000 clones, around three quarters being singletons. What was sequenced was PBMCs. The receptors stem from a middle-aged woman in good health. Some clones in this sample may be carry-over from other donors' samples.

Worth noting for this clone: A read error is the likely source, as a far larger clone sits one nucleotide away. This sample also contains other DNA sequences that code for the same CDR3. The chain employs TRBV29-1 and TRBJ2-5; a possible D gene is TRBD2 (5 bases). This CDR3 spans 17 amino acids. CDR1 and CDR2 from the germline V gene are SQVTM and ANQGSEA. The ends were cut back, 0 bases at V and 1 base at J, with 18 bases in the middle. Here the CDR3 DNA reads TGCAGCGTTGAAGATCGCTCGCGGGTGAACTTCCAAGAGACCCAGTACTTC. This gives the protein CSVEDRSRVNFQETQYF.

In its sample, this clone was seen a few times. The chain is built from TRBV20-1 and TRBJ1-1, with D possibly matching TRBD1 (5 bases). V was pared by 6 bases and J by 5 bases, with 10 bases between. Germline CDR1 reads DFQATT; CDR2 reads SNEGSKA (reference sequence). The CDR3 is 11 residues long. CDR3: CSALGQTEAFF. DNA for the CDR3: TGCAGTGCCCTGGGGCAGACTGAAGCTTTCTTT.

The chain joins TRBV28 to TRBJ2-1; 11 nucleotides match TRBD2. Per the germline V gene, CDR1 is MDHEN and CDR2 is SYDVKM. The CDR3 runs to 15 residues. The V gene end was trimmed by 5 bases and the J gene end by 3 bases; junction bases not matched to a gene: 3. As DNA, the CDR3 is TGTGCCAGCAGTACCGGGACTAGCGGCTACAATGAGCAGTTCTTC. Translation gives CASSTGTSGYNEQFF. The complete variable domain, with remaining parts taken from reference TRBV28 and TRBJ2-1, reads DVKVTQSSRYLVKRTGEKVFLECVQDMDHENMFWYRQDPGLGLRLIYFSYDVKMKEKGDIPEGYSVSREKKERFSLILESASTNQTSMYLCASSTGTSGYNEQFFGPGTRLTVL.

The chain uses TRBV7-2 and TRBJ2-2; 11 bases map to TRBD2. The CDR3 loop spans 19 amino acids. CDR1 SGHTA and CDR2 FQGNSA come from the germline V gene. J gave up 3 bases and V 2 bases, and 11 bases lay outside the gene matches. CDR3 sequence: CASSLYPLAGGPDTGELFF. CDR3 nucleotides: TGTGCCAGCAGCTTATATCCGCTAGCGGGAGGCCCGGACACCGGGGAGCTGTTTTTT.

Note on this clone: This likely reflects a read error, since a far larger clone is one base away. Other DNA sequences in the sample encode the same CDR3. The chain has TRBV5-1 and TRBJ1-1; 7 nucleotides match TRBD1. The germline V gene has CDR1 SGHRS and CDR2 YFSETQ. CDR3 length: 14 amino acids. The CDR3 spells CASSRLTGNTEAFF. The CDR3 region has the DNA TGCGCCAGCAGCAGGCTGACAGGGAACACTGAAGCCTTCTTT.

This chain connects TRBV5-1 to TRBJ2-7; 7 bases are shared with TRBD1. Trimming took 3 bases from V and 5 from J; bases not matched to a gene: 8. The CDR3 is 14 residues long. Germline V CDR1 and CDR2: SGHRS, YFSETQ. The CDR3 nucleotides read TGCGCCAGCAGCTCTCCGACAGGGTTGGACGAGCAGTACTTC. It specifies CASSSPTGLDEQYF.

The genes are TRBV10-3 and TRBJ1-2, with 7 bases lining up with TRBD1. CDR3 size: 15 residues. Per the germline V gene, CDR1 is ENHRY and CDR2 is SYGVKD. The V segment lost 0 bases and the J segment 4 bases; nucleotides outside the gene matches: 5. The CDR3: CAISESIWDSYGYTF. Here the CDR3 DNA reads TGTGCCATCAGTGAGTCAATATGGGACAGCTATGGCTACACCTTC.

This clone has a count of ten or more. Within the sample, other DNA sequences also encode this same CDR3. The chain has TRBV6-1 and TRBJ2-7; D perhaps matches TRBD2 (6 bases). Trimming cost V 6 bases and J 3 bases, with 12 bases left between them. The germline CDR1 and CDR2 sequences are MNHNS and SASEGT. CDR3 size: 13 residues. CDR3 loop: CASSLVGGYEQYF. CDR3 DNA: TGTGCCAGCAGCCTTGTGGGGGGCTACGAGCAGTACTTC.

The CDR3: CASGTSYTDTQYF. CDR3 bases: TGTGCCAGCGGGACTTCCTACACAGATACGCAGTATTTT. The rearrangement links TRBV9 to TRBJ2-3, with D possibly matching TRBD2 (6 bases). CDR3 length: 13 amino acids. The germline V gene encodes CDR1 SGDLS and CDR2 YYNGEE. Trimming cost V 7 bases and J 2 bases, with 11 bases left between them. Complete variable domain (other parts from reference TRBV9 and TRBJ2-3): DSGVTQTPKHLITATGQRVTLRCSPRSGDLSVYWYQQSLDQGLQFLIQYYNGEERAKGNILERFSAQQFPDLHSELNLSSLELGDSALYFCASGTSYTDTQYFGPGTRLTVL.

Points on this clone: One junction end disagrees with the germline gene, perhaps due to a read error. CDR3 sequence reads: CASSLFRDRLKFDF. Here the CDR3 DNA reads TGTGCCAGCAGCTTGTTCCGGGACAGGTTGAAATTCGATTTT. The chain is built from TRBV5-4 and TRBJ1-3; TRBD1 aligns across 8 bases. From germline, CDR1 is SGHNT and CDR2 YYREEE (reference sequence). The CDR3 spans 14 residues.